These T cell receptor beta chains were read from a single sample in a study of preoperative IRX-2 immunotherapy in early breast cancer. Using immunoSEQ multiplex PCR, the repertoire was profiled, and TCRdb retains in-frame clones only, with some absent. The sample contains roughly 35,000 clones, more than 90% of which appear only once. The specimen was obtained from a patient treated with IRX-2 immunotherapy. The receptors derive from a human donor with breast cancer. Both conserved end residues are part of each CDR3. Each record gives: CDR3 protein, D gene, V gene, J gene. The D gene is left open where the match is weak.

CASSLQGSGNTIYF	NA	TRBV4-1	TRBJ1-3
CASSLEPGAGEKLFF	NA	TRBV11-2	TRBJ1-4
CASSFTGDQPQHF	TRBD1	TRBV27	TRBJ1-5
CASSVRGASSYEQYF	TRBD2	TRBV7-9	TRBJ2-7
CASSLNTEAFF	NA	TRBV5-1	TRBJ1-1
CASSFGRGGYEQFF	TRBD2	TRBV7-6	TRBJ2-1
CASSLVGGSELNLGETQYF	NA	TRBV5-6	TRBJ2-5
CASSVAGNSEAFF	NA	TRBV9	TRBJ1-1
CASSHTGYEQYF	NA	TRBV13	TRBJ2-7
CASSSQGAVEKLFF	TRBD1	TRBV27	TRBJ1-4
CASSSLGETQYF	NA	TRBV7-7	TRBJ2-5
CASSPQLTDTQYF	NA	TRBV28	TRBJ2-3
CASSFGTSVSYEQYF	TRBD2	TRBV11-3	TRBJ2-7
CASSHTAGGRKFF	TRBD1	TRBV4-2	TRBJ2-1
CASSPQGPIQPLSYNEQFF	NA	TRBV5-5	TRBJ2-1
CAWSRQGRTYGYTF	TRBD1	TRBV30	TRBJ1-2
CASSLGVGDYGYTF	NA	TRBV11-2	TRBJ1-2
CASSQTYTDTQYF	NA	TRBV4-2	TRBJ2-3
CASSLRDWYNEQFF	NA	TRBV5-4	TRBJ2-1
CASGEREASYNEQFF	TRBD2	TRBV7-9	TRBJ2-1
CASSPFSGPSTDTQYF	TRBD2	TRBV19	TRBJ2-3
CASSELVTNSPLHF	NA	TRBV10-1	TRBJ1-6